A single sample is the source of the 28 T cell receptor beta chains below, sequenced in a study of control samples from healthy donors and cancer patients. This table comes from immunoSEQ multiplex PCR, and its TCRdb copy is limited to in-frame clones, with some not included. This table holds more than 95,000 clones, about 90% found once. Sequencing was performed on blood. The receptors come from a man aged 18 to 30 in good health.

The J gene is TRBJ2-5, the V gene TRBV18; possibly TRBD2 for D (5 bases). Germline V gene data show CDR1 as KGHSH and CDR2 as LQKENI. The CDR3 spans 13 residues. Trimming cost V 11 bases and J 5 bases, with 18 bases left between them. In DNA, the CDR3 is TGTGCCGCTAGCCAGCAGGCCGGGGAGACCCAGTACTTC. Translating it yields CAASQQAGETQYF.

The V gene is TRBV9, the J gene TRBJ2-5; possibly TRBD1 or TRBD2 for D (5 bases each). The V gene lost 3 bases and the J gene lost 5 bases, with 14 bases spanning the gap. Germline assignment: CDR1 SGDLS and CDR2 YYNGEE. The CDR3 consists of 14 residues. CDR3 region: CASSERGGRETQYF. The CDR3 coding sequence is TGTGCCAGCAGCGAAAGGGGCGGGCGGGAGACCCAGTACTTC.

The CDR3 is CASTGGSETQYF. CDR3 in DNA: TGTGCCAGCACAGGGGGCAGCGAGACCCAGTACTTC. The J gene is TRBJ2-5, the V gene TRBV3-1 (or the pseudogene TRBV3-2), with TRBD1 matching over 8 bases. Germline CDR1 and CDR2: LGHDT and YNNKEL (reference sequence). CDR3 size: 12 residues. The trim removed 7 bases at V and 5 bases at J, leaving 3 bases unmatched.

The chain joins TRBV11-3 to TRBJ2-5, with D unclear. V was cut by 4 bases and J by 4 bases, with 16 bases left in between. The CDR3 runs 15 residues. Germline V gene lookup returns CDR1 SGHNT and CDR2 YENEEA. The CDR3 here is CASSYPPQRLETQYF. Written as DNA, the CDR3 is TGTGCCAGCAGCTACCCCCCCCAGCGCTTAGAGACCCAGTACTTC.

This chain connects TRBV6-5 to TRBJ1-5; D gene ambiguous. In germline, CDR1 is MNHEY, CDR2 SVGAGI. V lost 6 bases, J lost 4 bases, and 10 bases lay in between. The CDR3 contains 13 residues. The CDR3 DNA is TGTGCCAGCAGACGTACAGCGAATCAGCCCCAGCATTTT. This encodes CASRRTANQPQHF.

Worth noting for this clone: Compared with germline, one end of the junction differs, possibly owing to a read error. The gene calls are TRBV7-9 and TRBJ1-2, with D unresolved. The germline V gene has CDR1 SEHNR and CDR2 FQNEAQ (reference sequence). The CDR3 is made up of 15 amino acids. The CDR3 sequence: CASTLPPSHGEGYTF. CDR3 bases: TGTGCCAGCACCTTACCCCCCTCCCACGGCGAGGGCTACACCTTC.

This clone showed up just once. J is TRBJ1-3 and V is TRBV10-3, with TRBD1 as a possible D gene (5 bases). This CDR3 region has 13 residues. Germline assignment: CDR1 ENHRY and CDR2 SYGVKD. The CDR3 bases are TGTGCTCAAGGGACTGACTCTGGAAACACCATATATTTT. Residues: CAQGTDSGNTIYF.

This sequence joins TRBV28 and TRBJ2-5, with 9 positions matching TRBD2. The germline V gene encodes CDR1 MDHEN and CDR2 SYDVKM. The CDR3 runs to 15 residues. With 2 bases clipped from V and 4 bases from J, the junction kept 5 bases outside the gene matches. CDR3 sequence: CASSLAGGPGETQYF. The CDR3 DNA reads TGTGCCAGCAGTTTAGCGGGAGGGCCGGGAGAGACCCAGTACTTC.

The chain is built from TRBV10-3 and TRBJ1-4; 9 bases match TRBD1. CDR1 is ENHRY, CDR2 SYGVKD, per germline. Trimming took 1 base from V and 4 from J; bases not matched to a gene: 4. CDR3 length equals 16 residues. CDR3 region: CAISEFGTGNNEKLFF. The CDR3 DNA reads as TGTGCCATCAGTGAGTTTGGGACAGGGAATAATGAAAAACTGTTTTTT.

This clone was observed a single time. The V gene is TRBV10-3, the J gene TRBJ1-1; D not certain. The germline V gene encodes CDR1 ENHRY and CDR2 SYGVKD. Trimming took off 6 bases at V and 0 bases at J, with 2 bases between the two ends. This CDR3 is built from 11 residues. This chain's CDR3 is CAIRLNTEAFF. The CDR3, as DNA: TGTGCCATCAGACTGAACACTGAAGCTTTCTTT.

This clone was seen a handful of times. This CDR3 is CASSAYPRGPGEKLFF. In nucleotides, the CDR3 is TGTGCCAGCAGCGCCTATCCCAGGGGGCCGGGTGAAAAACTGTTTTTT. The chain joins TRBV11-2 to TRBJ1-4, with 8 bases matching TRBD1. V lost 5 bases, J lost 7 bases, and 12 bases stayed unmatched. This CDR3 has 16 amino acids. Germline V lookup: CDR1 SGHAT, CDR2 FQNNGV.

The V and J genes are TRBV10-2 and TRBJ1-1, with 8 positions matching TRBD1. V shed 8 bases, J shed 4 bases, and the junction held 6 bases outside the gene matches. This CDR3 has 13 amino acids. In germline, CDR1 is WSHSY, CDR2 SAAADI. The CDR3 sequence is CASAGQGGTEAFF. In DNA form, the CDR3 reads TGCGCCAGCGCCGGACAGGGAGGCACTGAAGCTTTCTTT.

The chain recombines TRBV10-2 with TRBJ2-7; no clear D gene. Germline CDR1 WSHSY, CDR2 SAAADI. The CDR3 runs to 11 residues. Trimming shortened V by 8 bases and J by 2 bases, and 7 bases separated the two germline ends. In DNA, the CDR3 is TGCGCCAGCTACTCAACCTACGAGCAGTACTTC. Translated, it gives CASYSTYEQYF.

The rearrangement links TRBV7-2 to TRBJ1-5, with 7 positions matching TRBD1. The V and J ends lost 4 bases and 4 bases, in that order; junction bases with no gene match: 1. Germline values: CDR1 SGHTA, CDR2 FQGNSA. The CDR3 is made up of 13 amino acids. The CDR3 DNA reads as TGTGCCAGCAGCTCAGGGGGTAATCAGCCCCAGCATTTT. This sequence encodes CASSSGGNQPQHF.

The chain recombines TRBV30 with TRBJ1-2, with D perhaps TRBD1 (5 bases). Germline V CDR1 and CDR2: GTSNPN, SVGIG (reference sequence). This CDR3 spans 14 amino acids. V shed 8 bases and J shed 3 bases, with 19 bases lying between them. CDR3 DNA: TGTGCCCGTACGTCCCGGGGCTCGTACTATGGCTACACCTTC. Encoded protein: CARTSRGSYYGYTF.

The CDR3 sequence: CASSSRTSGSNNEQFF. The CDR3, as DNA: TGTGCCAGCAGCTCGAGGACTAGCGGGAGTAATAATGAGCAGTTCTTC. V and J are TRBV11-2 and TRBJ2-1, with 13 bases aligning to TRBD2. The length of the CDR3 is 16 residues. In germline, CDR1 is SGHAT, CDR2 FQNNGV. With V trimmed by 4 bases and J by 7 bases, 7 bases remained unmatched. The full variable domain, completed using reference TRBV11-2 and TRBJ2-1, is EAGVAQSPRYKIIEKRQSVAFWCNPISGHATLYWYQQILGQGPKLLIQFQNNGVVDDSQLPKDRFSAERLKGVDSTLKIQPAKLEDSAVYLCASSSRTSGSNNEQFFGPGTRLTVL.

This chain links TRBV5-1 with TRBJ2-7; no clear D gene. Trimming took 2 bases from V and 3 from J, leaving 12 bases between them. Germline values: CDR1 SGHRS, CDR2 YFSETQ. The CDR3 is made up of 14 amino acids. The CDR3 DNA reads as TGCGCCAGCAGCTTACGACAAGGTTACTACGAGCAGTACTTC. Its translation is CASSLRQGYYEQYF.

This clone appeared once. The V gene is TRBV27, the J gene TRBJ1-3, with D unresolved. Germline CDR1 MNHEY, CDR2 SMNVEV (reference sequence). Trimming cost V 4 bases and J 1 base, with 14 bases left between them. The length of the CDR3 is 16 residues. CDR3 nucleotide sequence: TGTGCCAGCAGTTCCTCCGGTTCGGGTTCTGGAAACACCATATATTTT. Protein sequence: CASSSSGSGSGNTIYF.

A few counts support this clone. The chain combines TRBV27 with TRBJ1-2; D is uncertain. The germline CDR1 and CDR2 sequences are MNHEY and SMNVEV (reference sequence). The CDR3 extends over 13 amino acids. Between the trimmed V and J ends, which lost 4 bases and 13 bases, there was a span of 19 bases. The DNA for the CDR3 is TGTGCCAGCAGTTCAGGCCGTCTCCTCTTTCCCACCTTC. It codes for CASSSGRLLFPTF.

The gene calls are TRBV27 and TRBJ1-1; D is undetermined. V lost 7 bases and J 5 bases, leaving 8 bases between the germline ends. This CDR3 contains 11 residues. In germline, CDR1 is MNHEY, CDR2 SMNVEV (reference sequence). The chain's CDR3 is CASMTGTEAFF. The CDR3 region has the DNA TGTGCCAGCATGACCGGTACTGAAGCTTTCTTT.

The chain employs TRBV3-1 (or the pseudogene TRBV3-2) and TRBJ2-1; the D is unclear. The CDR3 is 12 residues long. The V gene's germline CDR1 is LGHDT and CDR2 YNNKEL (reference sequence). V was pared by 4 bases and J by 9 bases, with 10 bases between. CDR3 DNA sequence: TGTGCCAGCAGCCTAAGGCGGAGTGAGCAGTTCTTC. Its protein product is CASSLRRSEQFF.

The chain joins TRBV21-1 to TRBJ2-1; the table's D call of TRBD2 was not tested on the DNA. TRBV21-1 is reported as a pseudogene. The CDR3 is 9 amino acids. The DNA of the CDR3 is TGTGCCAGTTCGAGGGAGCAGTTCTTC. It specifies CASSREQFF.

The CDR3 region has the DNA TGCGCCAGCAGAGTCTACGGCTCCTACAATGAGCAGTTCTTC. Its translation is CASRVYGSYNEQFF. This chain joins TRBV5-1 and TRBJ2-1, with D unresolved. This CDR3 comprises 14 residues. CDR1 SGHRS and CDR2 YFSETQ come from the germline V gene. V lost 5 bases, J lost 0 bases, and 9 bases lay in between.

The V gene is TRBV5-1, the J gene TRBJ2-5; D gene ambiguous. The CDR3 extends over 16 amino acids. Trimming removed 0 bases at V and 2 bases at J, with 14 bases between. The germline V gene has CDR1 SGHRS and CDR2 YFSETQ. CDR3 amino acids: CASSLAGFELQETQYF. CDR3 nucleotide sequence: TGCGCCAGCAGCTTGGCCGGTTTTGAGTTACAAGAGACCCAGTACTTC.

CDR3 DNA sequence: TGTGCCAGCAGAGACGACAGGGGATACAATCAGCCCCAGCATTTT. Its translation is CASRDDRGYNQPQHF. The chain has TRBV6-5 and TRBJ1-5; 8 positions agree with TRBD1. V shed 6 bases and J 3 bases; nucleotides not matched to a gene: 7. From germline, CDR1 is MNHEY and CDR2 SVGAGI. This CDR3 region has 15 residues.

This clone was detected a few times. This sequence joins TRBV5-1 and TRBJ1-1, with D possibly TRBD1 on 6 matching bases. The length of the CDR3 is 14 residues. CDR1 and CDR2 (germline): SGHRS, YFSETQ. Between the trimmed V and J ends, which lost 2 bases and 4 bases, there was a span of 12 bases. The CDR3, as DNA: TGCGCCAGCAGCTTTGAGGGGGGATTCACTGAAGCTTTCTTT. Amino acid sequence: CASSFEGGFTEAFF.

The count of this clone is one. Other nucleotide sequences from this sample produce the same CDR3. The chain joins TRBV7-3 to TRBJ2-3; D possibly corresponds to TRBD2 (5 bases). This CDR3 has 14 amino acids. The germline V gene has CDR1 SGHTA and CDR2 FQGTGA. V was clipped by 2 bases and J by 2 bases, with 8 bases between them. The CDR3 region is CASSLRGVTDTQYF. CDR3 nucleotides: TGTGCCAGCAGCTTACGGGGAGTCACAGATACGCAGTATTTT.

This clone occurred once. The J gene is TRBJ2-7, the V gene TRBV7-2; D is perhaps TRBD2 (6 bases). The CDR3 is 13 residues long. Germline values: CDR1 SGHTA, CDR2 FQGNSA. V lost 5 bases and J lost 2, with 10 bases in between. In nucleotides, the CDR3 is TGTGCCAGCAGCCGGAGGGAGGCCTACGAGCAGTACTTC. Its translation is CASSRREAYEQYF.